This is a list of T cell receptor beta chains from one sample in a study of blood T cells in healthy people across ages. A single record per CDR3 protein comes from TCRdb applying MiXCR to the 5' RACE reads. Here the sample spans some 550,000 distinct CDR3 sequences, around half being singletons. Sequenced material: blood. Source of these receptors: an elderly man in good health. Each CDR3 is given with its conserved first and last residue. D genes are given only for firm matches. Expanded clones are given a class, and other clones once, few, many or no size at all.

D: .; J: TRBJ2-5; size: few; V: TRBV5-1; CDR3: CASSSWTAQETQYF; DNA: TGCGCCAGCAGCTCCTGGACTGCCCAAGAGACCCAGTATTTC
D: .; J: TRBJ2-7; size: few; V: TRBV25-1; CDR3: CASSEYKGGGYEQYF; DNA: TGTGCCAGCAGTGAATATAAAGGGGGGGGATACGAGCAGTACTTC
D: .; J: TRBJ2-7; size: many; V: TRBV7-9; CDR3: CASQRREDYEQYF; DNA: TGTGCCAGCCAGCGGCGGGAAGACTACGAGCAGTACTTC
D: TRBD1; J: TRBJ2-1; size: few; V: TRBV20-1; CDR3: CSARNRGGEQFF; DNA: TGCAGTGCAAGAAACAGGGGTGGTGAGCAGTTCTTC
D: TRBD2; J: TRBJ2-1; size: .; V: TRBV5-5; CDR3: CASSFFREGEQFF; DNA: TGTGCCAGCAGTTTTTTTAGGGAGGGTGAGCAGTTCTTC
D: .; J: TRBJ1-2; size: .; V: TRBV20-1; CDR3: CSARKGVVYGYTF; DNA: TGCAGTGCTAGAAAGGGTGTCGTCTATGGCTACACCTTC
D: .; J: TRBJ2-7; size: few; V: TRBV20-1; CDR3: CSARFSGDPYEQYF; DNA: TGCAGTGCTAGATTTTCAGGGGATCCCTACGAGCAGTACTTC
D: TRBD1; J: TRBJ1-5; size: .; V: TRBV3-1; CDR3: CASSQSTGSSNQPQHF; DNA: TGTGCCAGCAGCCAATCGACAGGGAGTAGCAATCAGCCCCAGCATTTT
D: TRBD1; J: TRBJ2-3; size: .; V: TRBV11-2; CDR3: CASSPPGTGGTDTQYF; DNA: TGTGCCAGCAGCCCGCCCGGGACAGGGGGAACAGATACGCAGTATTTT
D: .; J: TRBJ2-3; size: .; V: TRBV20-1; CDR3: CSARDLRGLTDTQYF; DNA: TGCAGTGCTAGAGATCTGCGGGGCCTCACAGATACGCAGTATTTT
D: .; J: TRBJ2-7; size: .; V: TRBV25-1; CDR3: CASSENGLNERYF; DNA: TGTGCCAGCAGTGAAAATGGACTCAATGAGCGGTACTTC
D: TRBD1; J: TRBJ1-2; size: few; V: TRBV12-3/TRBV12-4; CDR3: CASSLKNRGNPYGYTF; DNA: TGTGCCAGCAGTTTAAAGAACAGGGGGAACCCCTATGGCTACACCTTC
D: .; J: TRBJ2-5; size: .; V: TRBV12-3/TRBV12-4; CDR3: CASSYRATQETQYF; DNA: TGTGCCAGCAGCTACAGGGCGACACAAGAGACCCAGTACTTC
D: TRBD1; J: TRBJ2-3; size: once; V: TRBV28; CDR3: CASSFQTGADTQYF; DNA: TGTGCCAGCAGTTTTCAGACAGGGGCGGATACGCAGTATTTT
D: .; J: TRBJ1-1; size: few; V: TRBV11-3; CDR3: CASSYGLTEAFF; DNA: TGTGCCAGCAGCTATGGCCTAACTGAAGCTTTCTTT
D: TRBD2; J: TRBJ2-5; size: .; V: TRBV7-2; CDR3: CASSLGRLAATPETQYF; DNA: TGTGCCAGCAGCTTAGGCCGACTAGCGGCGACACCAGAGACCCAGTACTTC
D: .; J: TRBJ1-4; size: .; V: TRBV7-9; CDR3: CASSPQGRGTNEKLFF; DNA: TGTGCCAGCAGCCCGCAGGGGCGCGGCACTAATGAAAAACTGTTTTTT
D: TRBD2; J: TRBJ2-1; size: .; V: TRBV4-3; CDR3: CASSQAQTSGGGGEQFF; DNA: TGCGCCAGCAGCCAAGCGCAGACTAGCGGGGGCGGGGGTGAGCAGTTCTTC
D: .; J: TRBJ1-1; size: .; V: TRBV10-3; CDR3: CAISESDTKAFF; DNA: TGTGCCATCAGTGAGTCGGACACTAAAGCTTTCTTT
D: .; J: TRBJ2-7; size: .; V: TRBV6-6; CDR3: CASSPKRDEQYF; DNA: TGTGCCAGCAGCCCCAAGAGGGACGAGCAGTACTTC